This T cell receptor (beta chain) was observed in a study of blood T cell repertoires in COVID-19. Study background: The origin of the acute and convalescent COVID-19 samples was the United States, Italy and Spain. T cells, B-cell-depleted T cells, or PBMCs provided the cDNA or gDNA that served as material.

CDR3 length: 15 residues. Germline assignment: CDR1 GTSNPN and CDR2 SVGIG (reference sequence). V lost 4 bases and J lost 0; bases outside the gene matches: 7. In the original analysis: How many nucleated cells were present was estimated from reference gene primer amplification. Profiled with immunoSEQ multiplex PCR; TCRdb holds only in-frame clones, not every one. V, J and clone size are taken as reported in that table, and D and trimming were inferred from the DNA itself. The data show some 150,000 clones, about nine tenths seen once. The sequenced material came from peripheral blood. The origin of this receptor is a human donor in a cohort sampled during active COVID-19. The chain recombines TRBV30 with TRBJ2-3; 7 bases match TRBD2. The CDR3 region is CAWKIGGFSTDTQYF. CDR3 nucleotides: TGTGCCTGGAAGATCGGGGGGTTTAGCACAGATACGCAGTATTTT.